What follows are 14 T cell receptor beta chains derived from one specimen sequenced in a study of shared clonotypes between healthy human individuals. Data came from immunoSEQ multiplex PCR; TCRdb stores just in-frame clones and leaves some out. The sample includes some 360,000 clones, 73% of them seen just once. Sequenced: memory CD4+ T cells sorted from blood. This sample's subset: CD45RA-negative fraction. These receptors came from a man aged 25 to 45 in good health.

This clone was seen only once. The CDR3 loop reads CASTLAGEETQYF. The CDR3 DNA sequence: TGTGCCAGCACCCTAGCGGGAGAAGAGACCCAGTACTTC. The chain joins TRBV6-5 to TRBJ2-5; 10 bases line up with TRBD2. This CDR3 is built from 13 residues. With 7 bases clipped from V and 3 bases from J, the junction kept 2 bases outside the gene matches. From germline, CDR1 is MNHEY and CDR2 SVGAGI.

The DNA of the CDR3 is TGTGCCAGCAGCAAGATGGAGGGAAACACCATATATTTT. Translated: CASSKMEGNTIYF. V is TRBV7-6 and J is TRBJ1-3; no clear D. Germline lookup yields CDR1 SGHVS and CDR2 FNYEAQ. The V and J ends lost 5 bases and 4 bases respectively, with 9 bases between them. The CDR3 contains 13 residues. The complete variable domain, with remaining parts taken from reference TRBV7-6 and TRBJ1-3, reads GAGVSQSPRYKVTKRGQDVALRCDPISGHVSLYWYRQALGQGPEFLTYFNYEAQQDKSGLPNDRFSAERPEGSISTLTIQRTEQRDSAMYRCASSKMEGNTIYFGEGSWLTVV.

CDR3 protein: CASSLWGLAATYNEQFF. Here the CDR3 DNA reads TGTGCCAGCAGCTTATGGGGCCTAGCGGCAACCTACAATGAGCAGTTCTTC. The rearrangement uses TRBV7-2 and TRBJ2-1, with 7 positions matching TRBD2. Germline V gene lookup returns CDR1 SGHTA and CDR2 FQGNSA. The CDR3 is 17 amino acids. J gave up 2 bases and V 2 bases, and 9 bases lay outside the gene matches.

The gene calls are TRBV7-2 and TRBJ2-4, with D tentatively TRBD2 (5 bases). Germline V gives CDR1 SGHTA, CDR2 FQGNSA. Trimming removed 5 bases at V and 1 base at J, with 18 bases between. This CDR3 is built from 17 residues. The CDR3 nucleotides read TGTGCCAGCAGCCTAGGAGAGGGCAGAACGGCCAAAAACATTCAGTACTTC. It translates to CASSLGEGRTAKNIQYF.

This clone was observed many times. The rearrangement joins TRBV29-1 to TRBJ2-2; a weak D match, TRBD1 (6 bases). Germline assignment: CDR1 SQVTM and CDR2 ANQGSEA. This CDR3 has 15 residues. Deletions cut 4 bases from V and 2 bases from J, with 14 bases between. The CDR3 spells CSVGLGQINTGELFF. The DNA for the CDR3 is TGCAGCGTTGGTCTCGGACAGATCAACACCGGGGAGCTGTTTTTT.

This clone was counted only a few times. The chain uses TRBV9 and TRBJ1-4, with 9 bases aligning to TRBD1. There are 15 residues in the CDR3. CDR1 and CDR2 from the germline V gene are SGDLS and YYNGEE. V shed 4 bases and J 8 bases; nucleotides not matched to a gene: 9. The CDR3 sequence: CASSPGGTGNEKLFF. The CDR3 DNA reads TGTGCCAGCAGCCCCGGGGGGACAGGGAACGAAAAACTGTTTTTT. The full variable domain, rest sourced from reference TRBV9 and TRBJ1-4, is DSGVTQTPKHLITATGQRVTLRCSPRSGDLSVYWYQQSLDQGLQFLIQYYNGEERAKGNILERFSAQQFPDLHSELNLSSLELGDSALYFCASSPGGTGNEKLFFGSGTQLSVL.

The chain carries TRBV5-4 and TRBJ2-3; D gene unclear. Germline V gives CDR1 SGHNT, CDR2 YYREEE (reference sequence). V was clipped by 3 bases and J by 3 bases, with 14 bases between them. The CDR3 is 15 amino acids. The CDR3 nucleotides are TGTGCCAGCAGCTCCCCTATGGGATTGACAGATACGCAGTATTTT. It yields the protein CASSSPMGLTDTQYF.

This clone was counted a few times. The chain links TRBV9 to TRBJ2-1; TRBD2 aligns across 11 bases. The germline CDR1 and CDR2 sequences are SGDLS and YYNGEE. J was trimmed by 9 bases and V by 3 bases; bases with no gene match: 5. This CDR3 contains 14 residues. CDR3 DNA sequence: TGTGCCAGCAGCGCACAACTAGCGGGAGCTGAGCAGTTCTTC. It codes for CASSAQLAGAEQFF.

This chain joins TRBV28 and TRBJ1-4, with D possibly TRBD1 on 6 matching bases. Trimming left V 4 bases short and J 4 bases short, with 13 bases between. Germline V CDR1 and CDR2: MDHEN, SYDVKM. This CDR3 is 15 amino acids long. CDR3 in DNA: TGTGCCAGCAGTTGGGCGGGGGCCGGTAATGAAAAACTGTTTTTT. This codes for CASSWAGAGNEKLFF.

The chain uses TRBV20-1 and TRBJ2-5; no clear D. Trimming removed 5 bases from V and 5 bases from J, with 6 bases in between. Looked up from germline, CDR1 is DFQATT and CDR2 is SNEGSKA (reference sequence). The length of the CDR3 is 10 residues. The CDR3: CSAGRETQYF. CDR3 nucleotides: TGCAGTGCTGGCAGGGAGACCCAGTACTTC.

The chain joins TRBV19 to TRBJ2-3, with D unclear. The germline V and J ends were trimmed by 1 base and 0 bases, with 11 bases remaining between them. This CDR3 has 16 amino acids. Germline V lookup: CDR1 LNHDA, CDR2 SQIVND (reference sequence). This CDR3 reads CASSIATKSSTDTQYF. CDR3 in DNA: TGTGCCAGTAGTATAGCTACGAAGTCTAGCACAGATACGCAGTATTTT.

This clone has just a few counts. This CDR3 reads CASSQTQAGASHNEQFF. Here the CDR3 DNA reads TGCGCCAGCAGCCAAACCCAAGCGGGAGCTTCCCACAATGAGCAGTTCTTC. J is TRBJ2-1 and V is TRBV4-1; 8 nucleotides match TRBD2. CDR3 size: 17 residues. Germline-derived CDR1 and CDR2 are MGHRA and YSYEKL. V was clipped by 2 bases and J by 5 bases; unmatched bases: 11.

This clone was seen a handful of times. CDR3 residues: CASSAENYGYTF. CDR3 nucleotide sequence: TGTGCCAGCAGTGCAGAGAACTATGGCTACACCTTC. This chain links TRBV2 with TRBJ1-2; no definite D call. CDR1 and CDR2 (germline): SNHLY, FYNNEI. V was cut by 4 bases and J by 2 bases, with 5 bases left in between. The CDR3 loop spans 12 amino acids.

This clone was counted at least ten times. The chain has TRBV10-3 and TRBJ1-3; D might be TRBD1 (5 bases). V was shortened by 6 bases and J by 0 bases, with 9 bases between the two germline ends. The CDR3 covers 14 residues. From germline, CDR1 is ENHRY and CDR2 SYGVKD. The CDR3 DNA follows: TGTGCCATCAGCGGACACAGCTCTGGAAACACCATATATTTT. Translating gives CAISGHSSGNTIYF.